This T cell receptor beta chain is drawn from a study of blood T cell repertoires in COVID-19. Study-level information: Samples of COVID-19 (acute and convalescent) were obtained from the United States, Italy and Spain. Sources were T cells, B-cell-depleted T cells, or PBMCs; the material itself was cDNA or gDNA.

CDR1 is SGHDN and CDR2 is FVKESK in the germline V gene. The ends lost 3 bases at V and 6 bases at J; junction bases unmatched: 8. The CDR3 extends over 17 amino acids. Original data processing: Using reference gene primer amplification, nucleated cell counts were estimated. Sequencing used immunoSEQ multiplex PCR; TCRdb keeps in-frame clones, though not all of them. The DNA was the basis for D and trimming; V, J and clone size are from that table. The repertoire has 150,000 to 200,000 clones, 75% to 90% of them found once; the top ten carry about 7%. Seattle patient enrollment occurred during active infection, with longitudinal follow-up thereafter.

The chain combines TRBV14 with TRBJ2-3; 14 bases align to TRBD2. The sequence came from a woman aged 40 to 50 with COVID-19, enrolled during active disease. Sequencing was done on a sample of peripheral blood. CDR3 residues: CASSQGLAGANRDTQYF. The CDR3 bases are TGTGCCAGCAGCCAGGGACTAGCGGGGGCAAACAGGGATACGCAGTATTTT. The complete variable domain, with remaining parts taken from reference TRBV14 and TRBJ2-3, reads EAGVTQFPSHSVIEKGQTVTLRCDPISGHDNLYWYRRVMGKEIKFLLHFVKESKQDESGMPNNRFLAERTGGTYSTLKVQPAELEDSGVYFCASSQGLAGANRDTQYFGPGTRLTVL.